These 6 T cell receptor beta chains came from one sample sequenced in a study of regulatory T cells in long-lasting Graves disease. Time point of the sample: newly diagnosed GD, antithyroid drugs for less than 3 months. The TCR library was prepared using RNA isolated from PBMCs. To make TCR beta libraries, researchers used iRepertoire HTBI primers and Arm-PCR of CDR3 regions. A single record per CDR3 protein comes from TCRdb applying MiXCR to the multiplex PCR reads. The sample lists about 520,000 distinct CDR3 sequences, around 13% occurring once. The same sample was also studied in work on T cells in Graves' hyperthyroidism and ophthalmopathy.

The input for sequencing was peripheral blood mononuclear cells (PBMCs), taken at new diagnosis, from a patient treated with antithyroid drugs. The source is a woman younger than 45 with Graves disease.

This clonotype was observed a handful of times. The chain employs TRBV14 and TRBJ1-6, with a possible D match to TRBD1 (6 bases). CDR1 SGHDN and CDR2 FVKESK come from the germline V gene. The CDR3 is made up of 13 amino acids. V dropped 5 bases and J dropped 14 bases, with 16 bases sitting between them. The CDR3 is CASSGQTSGSLHF. CDR3 sequence (DNA): TGTGCCAGCAGCGGACAGACCTCGGGGTCCCTCCACTTT. Looking up the rest from reference TRBV14 and TRBJ1-6 gives the full variable domain: EAGVTQFPSHSVIEKGQTVTLRCDPISGHDNLYWYRRVMGKEIKFLLHFVKESKQDESGMPNNRFLAERTGGTYSTLKVQPAELEDSGVYFCASSGQTSGSLHFGNGTRLTVT.

This clonotype was seen more than once but under ten times. This chain joins TRBV4-1 and TRBJ2-3, with a tentative D call TRBD2 (6 bases). Germline CDR1 reads MGHRA; CDR2 reads YSYEKL. The CDR3 has 19 residues. Trimming stripped 0 bases from V and 0 bases from J, with 19 bases between. CDR3 sequence: CASSQDPMSEGLSTDTQYF. The CDR3 region has the DNA TGCGCCAGCAGCCAAGACCCAATGTCGGAGGGGCTTAGCACAGATACGCAGTATTTT.

The V gene is TRBV6-2 or TRBV6-3, the J gene TRBJ1-2; no definite D call. This CDR3 spans 10 amino acids. V lost 8 bases and J 4 bases, leaving 5 bases between the germline ends. From germline, CDR1 is MNHEY and CDR2 SVGEGT. CDR3 amino acids: CASWAYGYTF. CDR3 in DNA: TGTGCCAGCTGGGCCTATGGCTACACCTTC.

At least ten counts were recorded for this clonotype. The chain recombines TRBV12-3 or TRBV12-4 with TRBJ1-5; 7 bases match TRBD1. CDR3 size: 15 residues. Unmatched junction bases numbered 6, after V lost 3 bases and J lost 4 bases. The CDR3 DNA reads TGTGCCAGCAGTTTGCCCAGGGGGGGTAATCAGCCCCAGCATTTT. Amino acid sequence: CASSLPRGGNQPQHF.

The chain combines TRBV7-3 with TRBJ2-5; possibly TRBD1 or TRBD2 for D (5 bases each). The CDR3 has 12 residues. Trimming took 1 base from V and 8 from J, leaving 8 bases between them. Looked up from germline, CDR1 is SGHTA and CDR2 is FQGTGA. In nucleotides, the CDR3 is TGTGCCAGCAGCTTAAGGGGGTCAACCCAGTACTTC. It encodes CASSLRGSTQYF.

This clonotype was seen ten or more times. This rearrangement joins TRBV20-1 to TRBJ2-3, with D perhaps TRBD2 (6 bases). Trimming shortened V by 4 bases and J by 3 bases, and 11 bases separated the two germline ends. Germline V gene data show CDR1 as DFQATT and CDR2 as SNEGSKA (reference sequence). The CDR3 runs 13 residues. Here the CDR3 DNA reads TGCAGTGCTAATCGGGAGAGTACAGATACGCAGTATTTT. It translates to CSANRESTDTQYF.